This TCR beta chain was recovered during a study of T cell changes during pregnancy in multiple sclerosis. The CDR3 runs 13 residues. Germline CDR1 is SGHTA and CDR2 is FQGNSA. The V gene end was trimmed by 4 bases and the J gene end by 5 bases; junction bases not matched to a gene: 4. Profiling relied on immunoSEQ multiplex PCR, and the TCRdb table lists in-frame clones only, not all of them. Found here are fewer than 50,000 clones, about 93% of them singletons; the top ten hold under 0.75%. The genes are TRBV7-2 and TRBJ1-2; 7 bases fit TRBD1. The sample was CD4+ T cells from peripheral blood mononuclear cells, taken in the second trimester of pregnancy. The receptor was derived from a female donor in good health, enrolled as a control in a pregnancy study. The CDR3: CASSSQGVYGYTF. CDR3 sequence (DNA): TGTGCCAGCAGCTCGCAGGGGGTGTATGGCTACACCTTC.